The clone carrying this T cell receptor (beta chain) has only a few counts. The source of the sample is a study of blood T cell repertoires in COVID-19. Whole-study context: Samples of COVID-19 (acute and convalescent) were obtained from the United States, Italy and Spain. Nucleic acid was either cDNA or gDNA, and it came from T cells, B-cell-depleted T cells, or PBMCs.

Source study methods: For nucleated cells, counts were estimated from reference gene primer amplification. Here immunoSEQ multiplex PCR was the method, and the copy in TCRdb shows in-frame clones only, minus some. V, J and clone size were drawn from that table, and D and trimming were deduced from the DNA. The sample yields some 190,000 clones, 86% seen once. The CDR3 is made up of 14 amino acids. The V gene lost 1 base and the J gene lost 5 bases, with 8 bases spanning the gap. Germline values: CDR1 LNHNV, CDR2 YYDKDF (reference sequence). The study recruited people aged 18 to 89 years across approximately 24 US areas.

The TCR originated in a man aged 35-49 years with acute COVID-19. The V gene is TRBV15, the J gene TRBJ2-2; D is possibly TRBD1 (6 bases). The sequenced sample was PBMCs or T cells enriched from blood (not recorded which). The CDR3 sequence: CATSRGQETGELFF. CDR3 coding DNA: TGTGCCACCAGCAGAGGACAGGAGACCGGGGAGCTGTTTTTT.